This T cell receptor beta chain was identified in a study of OX40 agonist ivuxolimab in advanced cancers. This CDR3 region has 15 residues. V shed 4 bases and J shed 3 bases, with 14 bases lying between them. CDR1 and CDR2 (germline): SGDLS, YYNGEE. Method: immunoSEQ multiplex PCR; TCRdb's copy keeps in-frame clones and lacks some. The sample records tens of thousands of clones, around 86% being singletons. This clone came up once. This sample comprised CD4+ or CD8+ T cells sorted from blood, obtained in a trial of the OX40 agonist ivuxolimab. The V and J genes are TRBV9 and TRBJ1-5; TRBD1 might be the D (6 bases). This receptor was identified in an adult with an advanced solid tumor such as melanoma, head and neck, liver or kidney cancer. The CDR3 DNA sequence: TGTGCCAGCAGCCCCCAGACAGGAATCAATCAGCCCCAGCATTTT. Residues: CASSPQTGINQPQHF.